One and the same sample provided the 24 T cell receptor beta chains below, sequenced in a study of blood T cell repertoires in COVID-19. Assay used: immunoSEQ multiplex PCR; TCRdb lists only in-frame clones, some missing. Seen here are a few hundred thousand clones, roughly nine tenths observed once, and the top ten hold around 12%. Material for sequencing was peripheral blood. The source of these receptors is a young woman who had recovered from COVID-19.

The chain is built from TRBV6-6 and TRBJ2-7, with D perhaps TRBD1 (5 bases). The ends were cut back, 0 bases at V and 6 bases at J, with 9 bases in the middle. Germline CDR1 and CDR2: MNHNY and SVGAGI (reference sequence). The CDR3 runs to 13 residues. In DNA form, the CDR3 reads TGTGCCAGCAGTTACTCAGGGGCTGTCGAGCAGTACTTC. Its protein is CASSYSGAVEQYF.

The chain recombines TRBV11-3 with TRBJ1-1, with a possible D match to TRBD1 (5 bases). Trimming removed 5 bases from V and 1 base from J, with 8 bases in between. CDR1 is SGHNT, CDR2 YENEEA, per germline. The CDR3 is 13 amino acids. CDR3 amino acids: CASSRTPNTEAFF. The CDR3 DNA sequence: TGTGCCAGCAGCCGGACACCGAACACTGAAGCTTTCTTT.

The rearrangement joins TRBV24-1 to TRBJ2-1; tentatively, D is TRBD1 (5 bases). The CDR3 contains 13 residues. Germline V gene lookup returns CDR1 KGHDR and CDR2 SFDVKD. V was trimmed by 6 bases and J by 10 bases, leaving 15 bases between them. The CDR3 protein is CATSPQGVWEQFF. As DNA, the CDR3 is TGTGCCACCAGTCCCCAAGGGGTCTGGGAGCAGTTCTTC.

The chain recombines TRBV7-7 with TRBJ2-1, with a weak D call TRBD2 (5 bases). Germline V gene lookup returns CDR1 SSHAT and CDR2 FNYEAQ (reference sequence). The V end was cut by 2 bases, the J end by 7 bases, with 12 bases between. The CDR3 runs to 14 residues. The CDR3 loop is CASSLSREVNEQFF. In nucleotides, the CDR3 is TGTGCCAGCAGCTTAAGCCGGGAAGTAAATGAGCAGTTCTTC.

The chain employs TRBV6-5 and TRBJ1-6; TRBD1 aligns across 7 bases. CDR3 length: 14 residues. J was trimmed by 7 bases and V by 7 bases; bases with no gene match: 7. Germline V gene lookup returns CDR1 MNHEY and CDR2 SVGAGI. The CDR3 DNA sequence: TGTGCCAGCACCTTCCCAGGGGGGAATTCACCCCTCCACTTT. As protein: CASTFPGGNSPLHF.

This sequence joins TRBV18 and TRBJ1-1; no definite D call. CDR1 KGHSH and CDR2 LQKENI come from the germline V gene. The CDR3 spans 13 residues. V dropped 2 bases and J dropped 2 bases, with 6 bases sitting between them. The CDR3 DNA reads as TGTGCCAGCTCACCAAGTAGTAACACTGAAGCTTTCTTT. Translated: CASSPSSNTEAFF. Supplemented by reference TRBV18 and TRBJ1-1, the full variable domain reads NAGVMQNPRHLVRRRGQEARLRCSPMKGHSHVYWYRQLPEEGLKFMVYLQKENIIDESGMPKERFSAEFPKEGPSILRIQQVVRGDSAAYFCASSPSSNTEAFFGQGTRLTVV.

CDR3 sequence reads: CASSPGQGINQPQHF. For the CDR3, the DNA is TGCGCCAGCAGCCCCGGACAGGGCATCAATCAGCCCCAGCATTTT. The chain employs TRBV4-3 and TRBJ1-5, with 8 positions matching TRBD1. This CDR3 is 15 amino acids long. Germline-derived CDR1 and CDR2 are LGHNA and YSLEER. J was trimmed by 3 bases and V by 4 bases; bases with no gene match: 5.

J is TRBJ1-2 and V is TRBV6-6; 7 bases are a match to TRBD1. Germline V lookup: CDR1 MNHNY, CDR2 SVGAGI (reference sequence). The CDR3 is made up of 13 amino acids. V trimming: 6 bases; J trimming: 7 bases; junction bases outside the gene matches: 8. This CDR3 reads CASRLGGDFGYTF. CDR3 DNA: TGTGCCAGCAGACTAGGGGGCGACTTTGGCTACACCTTC.

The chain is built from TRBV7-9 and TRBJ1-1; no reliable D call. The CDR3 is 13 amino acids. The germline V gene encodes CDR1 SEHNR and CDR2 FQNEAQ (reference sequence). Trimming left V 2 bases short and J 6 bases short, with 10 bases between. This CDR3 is CASSLPRFAEAFF. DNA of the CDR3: TGTGCCAGCAGCTTACCGCGTTTTGCTGAAGCTTTCTTT.

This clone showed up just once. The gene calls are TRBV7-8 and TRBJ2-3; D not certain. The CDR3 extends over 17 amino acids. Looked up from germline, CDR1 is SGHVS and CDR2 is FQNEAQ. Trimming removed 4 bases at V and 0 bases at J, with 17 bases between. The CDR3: CASSWPPSEPSTDTQYF. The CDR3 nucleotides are TGTGCCAGCAGCTGGCCCCCGAGCGAGCCTAGCACAGATACGCAGTATTTT.

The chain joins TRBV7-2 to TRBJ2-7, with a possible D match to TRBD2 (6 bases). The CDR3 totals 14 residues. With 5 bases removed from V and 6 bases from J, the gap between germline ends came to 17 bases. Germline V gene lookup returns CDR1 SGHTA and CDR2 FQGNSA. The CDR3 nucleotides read TGTGCCAGCAGCCACGGACTAACCGCGGGCGAGCAGTACTTC. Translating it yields CASSHGLTAGEQYF.

CDR3 nucleotide sequence: TGTGCCAGCATCGGGTCCCGAGAGACCCAGTACTTC. Translation gives CASIGSRETQYF. V and J are TRBV6-5 and TRBJ2-5; D uncertain. CDR1 and CDR2 from the germline V gene are MNHEY and SVGAGI. This CDR3 is built from 12 residues. Trimming pared 7 bases from V and 4 bases from J, leaving 10 bases between.

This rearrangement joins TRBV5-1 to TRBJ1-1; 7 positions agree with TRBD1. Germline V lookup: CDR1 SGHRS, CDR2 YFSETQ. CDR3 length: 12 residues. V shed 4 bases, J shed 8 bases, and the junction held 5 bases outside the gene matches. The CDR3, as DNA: TGCGCCAGCAGCACCGGGACAGACGAAGCTTTCTTT. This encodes CASSTGTDEAFF.

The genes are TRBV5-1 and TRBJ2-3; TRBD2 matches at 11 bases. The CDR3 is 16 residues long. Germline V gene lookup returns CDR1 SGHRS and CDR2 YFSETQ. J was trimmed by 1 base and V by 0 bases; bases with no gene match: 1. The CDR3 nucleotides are TGCGCCAGCAGCTTGGGACTAGCGGGGCGCACAGATACGCAGTATTTT. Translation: CASSLGLAGRTDTQYF.

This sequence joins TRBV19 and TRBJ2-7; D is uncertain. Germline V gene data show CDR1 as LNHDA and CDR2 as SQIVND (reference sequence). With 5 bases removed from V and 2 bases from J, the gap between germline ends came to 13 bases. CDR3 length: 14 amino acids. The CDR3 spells CASSFNLAAYEQYF. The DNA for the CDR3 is TGTGCCAGTAGTTTTAACTTGGCGGCCTACGAGCAGTACTTC.

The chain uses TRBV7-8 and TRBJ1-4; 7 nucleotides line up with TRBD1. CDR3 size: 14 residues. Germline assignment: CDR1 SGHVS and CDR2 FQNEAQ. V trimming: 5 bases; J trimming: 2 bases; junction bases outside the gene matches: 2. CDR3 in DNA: TGTGCCAGCAGCCAGGGGGTGACTAATGAAAAACTGTTTTTT. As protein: CASSQGVTNEKLFF.

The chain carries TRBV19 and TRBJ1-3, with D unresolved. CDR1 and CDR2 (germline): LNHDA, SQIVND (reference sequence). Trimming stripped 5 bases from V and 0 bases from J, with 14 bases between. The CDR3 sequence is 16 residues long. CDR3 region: CASSPITQSSGNTIYF. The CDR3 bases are TGTGCCAGTAGTCCTATCACACAGAGCTCTGGAAACACCATATATTTT. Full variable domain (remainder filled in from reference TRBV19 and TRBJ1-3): DGGITQSPKYLFRKEGQNVTLSCEQNLNHDAMYWYRQDPGQGLRLIYYSQIVNDFQKGDIAEGYSVSREKKESFPLTVTSAQKNPTAFYLCASSPITQSSGNTIYFGEGSWLTVV.

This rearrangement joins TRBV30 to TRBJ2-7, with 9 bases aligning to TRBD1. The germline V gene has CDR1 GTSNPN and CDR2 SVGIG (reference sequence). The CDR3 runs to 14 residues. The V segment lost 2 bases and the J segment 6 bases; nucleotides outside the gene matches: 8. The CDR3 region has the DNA TGTGCCTGGAGTACCGGGACAGGGTACGGCGAGCAGTACTTC. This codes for CAWSTGTGYGEQYF.

In DNA, the CDR3 is TGTGCCAGCAGTGGTGACATCTATGGCTACACCTTC. Protein product: CASSGDIYGYTF. The rearrangement joins TRBV6-6 to TRBJ1-2, with D unclear. Trimming pared 5 bases from V and 4 bases from J, leaving 8 bases between. The CDR3 consists of 12 residues. The germline V gene has CDR1 MNHNY and CDR2 SVGAGI (reference sequence).

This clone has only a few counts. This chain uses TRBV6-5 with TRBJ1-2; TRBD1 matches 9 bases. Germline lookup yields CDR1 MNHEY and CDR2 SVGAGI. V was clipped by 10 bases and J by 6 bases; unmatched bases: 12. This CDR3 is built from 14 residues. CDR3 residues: CATRTSGTGNGYTF. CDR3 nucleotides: TGTGCCACCAGGACTTCCGGGACAGGGAATGGCTACACCTTC.

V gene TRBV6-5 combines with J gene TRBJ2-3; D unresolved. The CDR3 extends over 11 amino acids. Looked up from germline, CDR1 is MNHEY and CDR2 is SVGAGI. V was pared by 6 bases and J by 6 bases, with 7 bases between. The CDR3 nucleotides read TGTGCCAGCAGCACTGAGGATACGCAGTATTTT. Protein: CASSTEDTQYF.

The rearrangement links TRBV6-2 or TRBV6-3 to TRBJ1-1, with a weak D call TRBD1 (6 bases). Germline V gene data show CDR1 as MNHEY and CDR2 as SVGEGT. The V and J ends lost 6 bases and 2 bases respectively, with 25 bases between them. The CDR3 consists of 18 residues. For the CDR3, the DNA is TGTGCCAGCAGCGGCGTCGCTGACAGGCCGGTTAATAACACTGAAGCTTTCTTT. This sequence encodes CASSGVADRPVNNTEAFF.

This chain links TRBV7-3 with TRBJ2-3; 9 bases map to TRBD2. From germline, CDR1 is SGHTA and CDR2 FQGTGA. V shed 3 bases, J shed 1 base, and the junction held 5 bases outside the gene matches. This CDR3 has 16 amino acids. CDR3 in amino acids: CASSFREREGTDTQYF. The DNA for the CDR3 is TGTGCCAGCAGCTTCCGGGAGCGGGAGGGCACAGATACGCAGTATTTT.

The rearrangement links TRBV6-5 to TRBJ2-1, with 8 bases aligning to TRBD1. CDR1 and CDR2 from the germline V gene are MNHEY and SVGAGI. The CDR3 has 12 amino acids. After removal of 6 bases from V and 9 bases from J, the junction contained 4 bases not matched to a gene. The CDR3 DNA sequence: TGTGCCAGCAGAACAGGGGGAGGTGAGCAGTTCTTC. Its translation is CASRTGGGEQFF.